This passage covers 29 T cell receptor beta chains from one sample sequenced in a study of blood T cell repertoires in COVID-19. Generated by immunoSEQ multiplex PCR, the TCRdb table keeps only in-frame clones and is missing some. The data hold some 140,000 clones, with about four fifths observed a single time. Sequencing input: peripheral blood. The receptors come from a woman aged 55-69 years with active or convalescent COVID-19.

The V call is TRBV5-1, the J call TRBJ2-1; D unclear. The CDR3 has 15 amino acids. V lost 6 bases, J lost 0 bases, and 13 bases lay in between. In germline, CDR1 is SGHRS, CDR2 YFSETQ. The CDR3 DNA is TGCGCCAGCACCCGACCGGAGAGCTCCTACAATGAGCAGTTCTTC. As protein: CASTRPESSYNEQFF.

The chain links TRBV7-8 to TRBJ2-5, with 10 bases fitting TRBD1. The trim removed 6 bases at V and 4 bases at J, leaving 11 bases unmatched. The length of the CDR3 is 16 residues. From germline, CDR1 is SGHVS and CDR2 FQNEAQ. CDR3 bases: TGTGCCAGCAGTTCTTCCGACAGGGGGCTAGGAGAGACCCAGTACTTC. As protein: CASSSSDRGLGETQYF.

The CDR3, as DNA: TGTGCCAGCAGTTACGGCGGGGCCAATAATTCACCCCTCCACTTT. It is translated as CASSYGGANNSPLHF. The chain links TRBV6-6 to TRBJ1-6; maybe TRBD1 (5 bases). The CDR3 length is 15 residues. Germline CDR1 reads MNHNY; CDR2 reads SVGAGI (reference sequence). Trimming removed 2 bases at V and 5 bases at J, with 10 bases between.

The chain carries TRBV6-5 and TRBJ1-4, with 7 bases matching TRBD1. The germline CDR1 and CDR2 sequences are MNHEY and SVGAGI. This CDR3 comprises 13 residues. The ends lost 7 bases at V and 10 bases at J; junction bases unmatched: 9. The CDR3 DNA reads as TGTGCCAGCATGATAGGAGGGGGCGGAAAACTGTTTTTT. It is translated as CASMIGGGGKLFF.

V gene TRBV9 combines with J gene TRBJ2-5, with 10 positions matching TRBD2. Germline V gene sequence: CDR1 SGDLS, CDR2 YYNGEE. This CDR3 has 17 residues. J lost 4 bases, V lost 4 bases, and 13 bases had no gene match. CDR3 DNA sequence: TGTGCCAGCAGCTTTCGGGGGCTAGCGGGAGTGGTAGAGACCCAGTACTTC. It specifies CASSFRGLAGVVETQYF.

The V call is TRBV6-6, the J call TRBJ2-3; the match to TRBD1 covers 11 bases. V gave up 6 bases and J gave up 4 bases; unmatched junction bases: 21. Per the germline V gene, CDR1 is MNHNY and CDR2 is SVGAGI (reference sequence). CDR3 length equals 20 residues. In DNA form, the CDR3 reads TGTGCCAGCAGCAAGCGGGGACAGGGGGAATTTTTCAGAAAGGCAGATACGCAGTATTTT. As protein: CASSKRGQGEFFRKADTQYF.

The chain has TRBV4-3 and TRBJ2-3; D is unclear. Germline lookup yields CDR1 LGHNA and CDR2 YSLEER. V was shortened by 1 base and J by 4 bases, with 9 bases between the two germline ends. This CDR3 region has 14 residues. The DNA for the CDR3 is TGCGCCAGCAGCCAAGCCCGGTCGGCAGATACGCAGTATTTT. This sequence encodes CASSQARSADTQYF.

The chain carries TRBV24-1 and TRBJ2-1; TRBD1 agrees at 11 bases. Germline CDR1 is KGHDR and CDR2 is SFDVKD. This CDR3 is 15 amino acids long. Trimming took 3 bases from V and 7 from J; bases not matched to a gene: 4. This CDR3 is CATSDPGQGGNEQFF. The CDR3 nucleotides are TGTGCCACCAGTGATCCGGGACAGGGGGGGAATGAGCAGTTCTTC.

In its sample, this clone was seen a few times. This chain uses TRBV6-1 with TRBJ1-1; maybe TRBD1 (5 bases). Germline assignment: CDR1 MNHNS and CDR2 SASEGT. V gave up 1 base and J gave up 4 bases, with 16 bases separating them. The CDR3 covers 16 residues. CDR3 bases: TGTGCCAGCAGTGAAGTGACAGTTGGTTTCGGCACTGAAGCTTTCTTT. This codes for CASSEVTVGFGTEAFF.

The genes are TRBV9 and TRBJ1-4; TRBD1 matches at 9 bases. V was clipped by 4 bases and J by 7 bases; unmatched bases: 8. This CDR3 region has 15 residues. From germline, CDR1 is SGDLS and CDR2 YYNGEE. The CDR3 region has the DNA TGTGCCAGCAGCTTGGGTCCGACAGGGGGTGAAAAACTGTTTTTT. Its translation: CASSLGPTGGEKLFF.

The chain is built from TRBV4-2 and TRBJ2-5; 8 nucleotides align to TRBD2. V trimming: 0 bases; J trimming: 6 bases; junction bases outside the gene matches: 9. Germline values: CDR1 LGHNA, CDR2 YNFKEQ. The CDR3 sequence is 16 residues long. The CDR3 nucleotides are TGTGCCAGCAGCCAAGACGGCCGCGGGGGGTCGAAGACCCAGTACTTC. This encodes CASSQDGRGGSKTQYF.

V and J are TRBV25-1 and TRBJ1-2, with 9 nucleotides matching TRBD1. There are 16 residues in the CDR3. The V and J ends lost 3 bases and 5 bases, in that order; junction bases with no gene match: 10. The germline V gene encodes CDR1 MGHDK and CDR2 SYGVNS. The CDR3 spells CASSDDDRGLIYGYTF. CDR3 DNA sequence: TGTGCCAGCAGTGACGACGACAGGGGGTTAATTTATGGCTACACCTTC.

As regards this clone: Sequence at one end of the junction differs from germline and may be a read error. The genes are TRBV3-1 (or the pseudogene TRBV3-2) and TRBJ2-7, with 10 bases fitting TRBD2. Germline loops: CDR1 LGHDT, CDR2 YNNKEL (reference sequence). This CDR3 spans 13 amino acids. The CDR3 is CASTQAPAGLAVF. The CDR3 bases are TGTGCCAGCACCCAAGCTCCCGCTGGACTAGCGGTCTTC.

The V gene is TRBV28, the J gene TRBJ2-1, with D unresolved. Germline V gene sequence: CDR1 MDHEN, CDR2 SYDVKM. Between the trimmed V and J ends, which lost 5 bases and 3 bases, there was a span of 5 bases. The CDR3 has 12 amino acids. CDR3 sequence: CASSTGYNEQFF. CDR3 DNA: TGTGCCAGCAGTACGGGCTACAATGAGCAGTTCTTC.

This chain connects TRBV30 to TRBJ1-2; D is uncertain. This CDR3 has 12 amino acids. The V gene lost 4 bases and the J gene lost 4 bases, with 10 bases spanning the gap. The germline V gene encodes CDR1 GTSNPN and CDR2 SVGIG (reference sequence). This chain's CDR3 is CAWMIGGYGYTF. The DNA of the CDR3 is TGTGCCTGGATGATAGGAGGCTATGGCTACACCTTC.

CDR3 in DNA: TGCAGCGTGTGGGCCTCTGGAAACACCATATATTTT. Translated: CSVWASGNTIYF. The V and J genes are TRBV29-1 and TRBJ1-3; D remains ambiguous. The CDR3 consists of 12 residues. The germline V gene has CDR1 SQVTM and CDR2 ANQGSEA. The ends were cut back, 6 bases at V and 0 bases at J, with 6 bases in the middle.

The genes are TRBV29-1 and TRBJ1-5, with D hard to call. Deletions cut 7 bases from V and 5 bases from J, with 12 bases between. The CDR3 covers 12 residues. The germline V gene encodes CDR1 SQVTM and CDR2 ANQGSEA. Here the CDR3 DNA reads TGCAGCGCAGGCGGCTATGATCAGCCCCAGCATTTT. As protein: CSAGGYDQPQHF.

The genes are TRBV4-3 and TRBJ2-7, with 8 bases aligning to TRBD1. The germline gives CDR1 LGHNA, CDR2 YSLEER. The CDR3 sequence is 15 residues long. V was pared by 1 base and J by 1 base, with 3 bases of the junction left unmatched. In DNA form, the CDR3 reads TGCGCCAGCAGCCAAGGGACAGGGCCTTCCTACGAGCAGTACTTC. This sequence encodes CASSQGTGPSYEQYF.

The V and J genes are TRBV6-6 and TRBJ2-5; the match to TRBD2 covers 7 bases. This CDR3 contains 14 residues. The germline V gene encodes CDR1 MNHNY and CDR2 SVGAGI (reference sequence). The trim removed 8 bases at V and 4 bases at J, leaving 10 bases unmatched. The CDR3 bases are TGTGCCAGCCGGGAGCGGGACCAGAGAGAGACCCAGTACTTC. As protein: CASRERDQRETQYF.

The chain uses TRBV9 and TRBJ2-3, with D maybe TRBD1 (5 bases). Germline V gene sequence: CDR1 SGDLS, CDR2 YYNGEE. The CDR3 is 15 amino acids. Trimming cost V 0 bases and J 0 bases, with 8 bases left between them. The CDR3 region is CASSVGPGSTDTQYF. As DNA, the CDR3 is TGTGCCAGCAGCGTAGGGCCAGGGAGCACAGATACGCAGTATTTT.

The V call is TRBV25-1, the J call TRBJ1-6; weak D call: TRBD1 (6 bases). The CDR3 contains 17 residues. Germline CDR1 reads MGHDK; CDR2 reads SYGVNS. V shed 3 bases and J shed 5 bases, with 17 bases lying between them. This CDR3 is CASSDQTGKGDNSPLHF. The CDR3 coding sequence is TGTGCCAGCAGTGACCAAACAGGGAAGGGAGATAATTCACCCCTCCACTTT.

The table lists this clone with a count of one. The CDR3 bases are TGTGCCAGTAGTACCGATAGACAGGGGGCGAGGGAGCAGCCCCAGCATTTT. It is translated as CASSTDRQGAREQPQHF. The rearrangement links TRBV19 to TRBJ1-5, with 10 bases matching TRBD1. There are 17 residues in the CDR3. Germline V gives CDR1 LNHDA, CDR2 SQIVND (reference sequence). Trimming at V came to 4 bases and at J to 7 bases, leaving 13 bases not matched to a gene.

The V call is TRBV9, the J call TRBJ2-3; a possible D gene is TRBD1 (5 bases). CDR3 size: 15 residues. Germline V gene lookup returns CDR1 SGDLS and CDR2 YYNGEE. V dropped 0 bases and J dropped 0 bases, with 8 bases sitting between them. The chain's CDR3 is CASSVGQLSTDTQYF. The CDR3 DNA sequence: TGTGCCAGCAGCGTAGGACAGTTAAGCACAGATACGCAGTATTTT. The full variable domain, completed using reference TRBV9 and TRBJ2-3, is DSGVTQTPKHLITATGQRVTLRCSPRSGDLSVYWYQQSLDQGLQFLIQYYNGEERAKGNILERFSAQQFPDLHSELNLSSLELGDSALYFCASSVGQLSTDTQYFGPGTRLTVL.

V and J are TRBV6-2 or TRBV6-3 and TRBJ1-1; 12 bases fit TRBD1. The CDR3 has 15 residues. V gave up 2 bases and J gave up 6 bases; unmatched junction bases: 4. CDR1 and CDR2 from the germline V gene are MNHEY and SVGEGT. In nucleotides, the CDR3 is TGTGCCAGCAGTTACCTGGGACAGGGGGCTGCTGAAGCTTTCTTT. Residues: CASSYLGQGAAEAFF.

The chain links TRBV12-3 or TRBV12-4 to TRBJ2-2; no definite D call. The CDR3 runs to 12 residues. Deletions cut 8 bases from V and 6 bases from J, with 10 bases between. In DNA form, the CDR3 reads TGTGCCAGCGGAAGCGCAGCCGGGGAGCTGTTTTTT. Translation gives CASGSAAGELFF.

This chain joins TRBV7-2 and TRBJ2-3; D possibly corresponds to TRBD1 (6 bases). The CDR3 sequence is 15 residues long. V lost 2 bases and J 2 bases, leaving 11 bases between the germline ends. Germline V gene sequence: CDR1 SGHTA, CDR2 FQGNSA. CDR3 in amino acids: CASSLIGQFTDTQYF. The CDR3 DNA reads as TGTGCCAGCAGCTTAATTGGACAGTTCACAGATACGCAGTATTTT.

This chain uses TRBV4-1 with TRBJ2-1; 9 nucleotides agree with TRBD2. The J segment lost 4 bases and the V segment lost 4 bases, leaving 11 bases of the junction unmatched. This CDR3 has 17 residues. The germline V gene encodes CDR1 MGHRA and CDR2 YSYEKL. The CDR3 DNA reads TGCGCCAGCAGCCCCAGGCTAGCGGGAAGTACTTACAATGAGCAGTTCTTC. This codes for CASSPRLAGSTYNEQFF.

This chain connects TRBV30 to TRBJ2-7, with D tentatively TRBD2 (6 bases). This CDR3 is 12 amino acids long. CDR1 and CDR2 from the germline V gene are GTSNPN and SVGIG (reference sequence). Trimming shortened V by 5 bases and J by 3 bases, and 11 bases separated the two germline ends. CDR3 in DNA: TGTGCCTGGGGGACTTCCAACTACGAGCAGTACTTC. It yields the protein CAWGTSNYEQYF.

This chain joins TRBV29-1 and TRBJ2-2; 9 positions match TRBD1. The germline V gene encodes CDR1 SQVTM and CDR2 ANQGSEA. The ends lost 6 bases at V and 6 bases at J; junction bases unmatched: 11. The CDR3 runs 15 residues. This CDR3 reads CSVPADRGPAGELFF. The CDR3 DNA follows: TGCAGCGTACCGGCGGACAGGGGTCCTGCCGGGGAGCTGTTTTTT.